This T cell receptor (beta chain) was sequenced in a study of cytomegalovirus exposure and HLA in healthy donors. V shed 5 bases and J shed 0 bases, with 10 bases lying between them. The CDR3 is made up of 14 amino acids. Germline V gene lookup returns CDR1 LNHDA and CDR2 SQIVND (reference sequence). TCRdb's copy holds only in-frame clones and misses some; the assay was immunoSEQ multiplex PCR. The sample includes about 79,000 clones, roughly 93% of them seen just once. Study-wide results and caveats: Associated with cytomegalovirus, according to the listing, were 150 to 200 TCR beta chains. Reportedly, cytomegalovirus status was diagnosed with high sensitivity and specificity.

In the case of this clone: Its antigen is undetermined.

The gene calls are TRBV19 and TRBJ1-1, with D perhaps TRBD1 (6 bases). The sequencing sample was made of PBMCs. The sequence came from a woman younger than 45 in good health and CMV-seronegative. The CDR3 spells CASSGRQVNTEAFF. For the CDR3, the DNA is TGTGCCAGTAGTGGCCGACAGGTGAACACTGAAGCTTTCTTT.